Each of the 9 T cell receptor beta chains below was sequenced from the same sample in a study of blood T cell repertoires in COVID-19. Using immunoSEQ multiplex PCR, the repertoire was profiled, and TCRdb retains in-frame clones only, with some absent. The table has about 180,000 clones, around 80% seen once. Sequencing was performed on PBMCs or T cells enriched from blood (not recorded which). These receptors all come from a man between 60 and 70 years old who had been exposed to COVID-19.

The chain carries TRBV29-1 and TRBJ1-2; the D gene is possibly TRBD1 (5 bases). This CDR3 contains 12 residues. Germline loops: CDR1 SQVTM, CDR2 ANQGSEA. V lost 3 bases, J lost 3 bases, and 8 bases lay in between. CDR3 amino acids: CSVEGLDYGYTF. In DNA form, the CDR3 reads TGCAGCGTTGAGGGACTGGACTATGGCTACACCTTC.

This clone was detected only once. This chain connects TRBV27 to TRBJ2-7, with 9 bases that match TRBD1. The CDR3 is 15 residues long. V was pared by 7 bases and J by 5 bases, with 12 bases of the junction left unmatched. Germline V lookup: CDR1 MNHEY, CDR2 SMNVEV (reference sequence). The CDR3 DNA is TGTGCCAGCACCGAAAAGACAGGGGGACTCGACGAGCAGTACTTC. Translated, it gives CASTEKTGGLDEQYF.

J is TRBJ1-2 and V is TRBV25-1; D is perhaps TRBD1 (5 bases). Trimming took 10 bases from V and 8 from J, leaving 26 bases between them. The CDR3 is 15 residues long. The germline gives CDR1 MGHDK, CDR2 SYGVNS. CDR3 in amino acids: CATSGRREGVGGYTF. The CDR3 DNA is TGTGCCACCTCCGGGAGGCGGGAAGGGGTCGGAGGCTACACCTTC.

CDR3 sequence reads: CSGGDAEAFF. DNA of the CDR3: TGCAGCGGCGGGGACGCTGAAGCTTTCTTT. The V gene is TRBV29-1, the J gene TRBJ1-1, with D perhaps matching TRBD1 (5 bases). Germline-derived CDR1 and CDR2 are SQVTM and ANQGSEA. V lost 7 bases and J 6 bases, leaving 9 bases between the germline ends. The CDR3 is 10 amino acids.

The chain has TRBV11-3 and TRBJ2-1; TRBD2 matches at 7 bases. From germline, CDR1 is SGHNT and CDR2 YENEEA. The V segment lost 1 base and the J segment 3 bases; nucleotides outside the gene matches: 9. This CDR3 comprises 17 residues. In DNA, the CDR3 is TGTGCCAGCAGCTTAGCGGGGGGACTGGGGAACTACAATGAGCAGTTCTTC. Its protein product is CASSLAGGLGNYNEQFF.

The gene calls are TRBV2 and TRBJ2-2; 14 positions match TRBD2. Per germline, CDR1 SNHLY and CDR2 FYNNEI. Trimming cost V 6 bases and J 6 bases; bases outside gene matches: 12. The CDR3 contains 18 residues. The CDR3, as DNA: TGTGCCAGCAGATTTCAACCGGGACTAGCGGGAGTCTCCGGGGAGCTGTTTTTT. This sequence encodes CASRFQPGLAGVSGELFF.

The chain links TRBV7-9 to TRBJ2-4; 8 bases are shared with TRBD1. CDR3 size: 12 residues. Germline V gene lookup returns CDR1 SEHNR and CDR2 FQNEAQ (reference sequence). With V trimmed by 5 bases and J by 15 bases, 9 bases remained unmatched. This CDR3 reads CASSGGDRLRYF. The CDR3 nucleotides are TGTGCCAGCAGCGGCGGGGACAGGCTAAGGTACTTC.

This clone was seen at least ten times. The sample contains more than one DNA sequence encoding this CDR3. V gene TRBV7-8 combines with J gene TRBJ2-7, with 7 positions matching TRBD2. In germline, CDR1 is SGHVS, CDR2 FQNEAQ. This CDR3 has 14 residues. Trimming at V came to 5 bases and at J to 6 bases, leaving 10 bases not matched to a gene. CDR3 in amino acids: CASSPGLVGGEQYF. The CDR3 DNA follows: TGTGCCAGCAGCCCCGGACTAGTTGGGGGCGAGCAGTACTTC.

The CDR3 nucleotides are TGTGCCAGCAGCGCCAACAGCCTCTCTGGAAACACCATATATTTT. Its protein is CASSANSLSGNTIYF. The chain joins TRBV9 to TRBJ1-3; D is uncertain. The germline V gene encodes CDR1 SGDLS and CDR2 YYNGEE. The CDR3 length is 15 residues. V was trimmed by 3 bases and J by 0 bases, leaving 10 bases between them.